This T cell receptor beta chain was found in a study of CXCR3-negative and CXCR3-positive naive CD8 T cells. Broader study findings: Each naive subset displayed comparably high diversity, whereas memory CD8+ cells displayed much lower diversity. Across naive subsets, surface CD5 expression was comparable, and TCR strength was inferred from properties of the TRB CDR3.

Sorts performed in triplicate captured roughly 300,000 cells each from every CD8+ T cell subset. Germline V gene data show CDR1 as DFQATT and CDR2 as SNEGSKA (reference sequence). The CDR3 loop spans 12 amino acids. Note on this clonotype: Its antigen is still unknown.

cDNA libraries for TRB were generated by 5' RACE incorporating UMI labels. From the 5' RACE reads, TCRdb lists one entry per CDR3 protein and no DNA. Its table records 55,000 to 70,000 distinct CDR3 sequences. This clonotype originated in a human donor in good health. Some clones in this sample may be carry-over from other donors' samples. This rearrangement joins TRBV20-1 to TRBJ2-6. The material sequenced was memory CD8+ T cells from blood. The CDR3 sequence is CSGVSGANVLTF.